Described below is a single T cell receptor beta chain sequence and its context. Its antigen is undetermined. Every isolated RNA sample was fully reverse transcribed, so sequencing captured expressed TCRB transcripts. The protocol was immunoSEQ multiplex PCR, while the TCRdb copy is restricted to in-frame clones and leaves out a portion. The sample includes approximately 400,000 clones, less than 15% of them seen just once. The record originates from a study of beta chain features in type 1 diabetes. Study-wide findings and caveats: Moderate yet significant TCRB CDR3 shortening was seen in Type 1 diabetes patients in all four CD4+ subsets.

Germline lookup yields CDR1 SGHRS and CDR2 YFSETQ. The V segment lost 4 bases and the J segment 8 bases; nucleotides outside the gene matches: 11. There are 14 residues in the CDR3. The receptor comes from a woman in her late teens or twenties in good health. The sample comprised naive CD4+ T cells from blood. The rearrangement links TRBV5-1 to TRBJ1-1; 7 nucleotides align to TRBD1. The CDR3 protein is CASSPQGERREAFF. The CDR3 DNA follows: TGCGCCAGCAGCCCTCAGGGGGAGAGGCGCGAAGCTTTCTTT.